This is a list of T cell receptor beta chains from one sample in a study of T cells in Graves' hyperthyroidism and ophthalmopathy. TCRdb redid the calling of the multiplex PCR reads with MiXCR, one entry per CDR3 protein. The sample consists of approximately 320,000 distinct CDR3 sequences, roughly 15% of them appearing once. Sequencing used blood. These receptors were taken from a man aged 30 to 39 with Graves' hyperthyroidism. Both conserved end residues are part of each CDR3. D genes are given only for firm matches. A clone size is listed for some rows: how often the clone was seen (once, few, many), or a class if it is expanded.

clone size: many; J gene: TRBJ2-3; D gene: TRBD2; V gene: TRBV11-2; CDR3 DNA: TGTGCCAGCAGCGTAAAGACTAGCGGGAGCACAGATACGCAGTATTTT; CDR3 protein: CASSVKTSGSTDTQYF
clone size: few; J gene: TRBJ2-2; D gene: TRBD2; V gene: TRBV20-1; CDR3 DNA: TGCAGTGCTAGAGCTAGCGGGACGAGCACCGGGGAGCTGTTTTTT; CDR3 protein: CSARASGTSTGELFF
clone size: few; J gene: TRBJ2-6; D gene: TRBD2; V gene: TRBV5-1; CDR3 DNA: TGCGCCAGCAGCTTGGCTTCTAGCGGGAGTGCTGGGGCCAACGTCCTGACTTTC; CDR3 protein: CASSLASSGSAGANVLTF
clone size: many; J gene: TRBJ1-5; D gene: .; V gene: TRBV18; CDR3 DNA: TGTGCCAGCTCACCCTACCGGTCTAGCAATCAGCCCCAGCATTTT; CDR3 protein: CASSPYRSSNQPQHF
clone size: many; J gene: TRBJ2-1; D gene: .; V gene: TRBV6-1; CDR3 DNA: TGTGCCAGCAGTACAGGGTACAATGAGCAGTTCTTC; CDR3 protein: CASSTGYNEQFF
clone size: many; J gene: TRBJ2-7; D gene: .; V gene: TRBV9; CDR3 DNA: TGTGCCAGCAGTCCGCTAGTCTCTTCCTACGAGCAGTACTTC; CDR3 protein: CASSPLVSSYEQYF
clone size: few; J gene: TRBJ2-3; D gene: TRBD2; V gene: TRBV18; CDR3 DNA: TGTGCCAGCTCACCTCCTAGCGGGAGGGGAACAGATACGCAGTATTTT; CDR3 protein: CASSPPSGRGTDTQYF
clone size: many; J gene: TRBJ2-1; D gene: TRBD1; V gene: TRBV20-1; CDR3 DNA: TGCAGTGCTAGAGAAGGGGGCGCAGGCAATGAGCAGTTCTTC; CDR3 protein: CSAREGGAGNEQFF
clone size: .; J gene: TRBJ1-2; D gene: TRBD1; V gene: TRBV4-2; CDR3 DNA: TGTGCCAGCAGCCAGGATACAGGGGTGACCTACTATGGCTACACCTTC; CDR3 protein: CASSQDTGVTYYGYTF
clone size: .; J gene: TRBJ1-5; D gene: .; V gene: TRBV27; CDR3 DNA: TGTGCCAGCAGCTCCTTCAAACTTGGGCAGCCCCAGCATTTT; CDR3 protein: CASSSFKLGQPQHF
clone size: many; J gene: TRBJ1-1; D gene: .; V gene: TRBV27; CDR3 DNA: TGTGCCAGCAGTTTAGTTGGCGCCGGAGACACTGAAGCTTTCTTT; CDR3 protein: CASSLVGAGDTEAFF
clone size: few; J gene: TRBJ2-7; D gene: .; V gene: TRBV5-1; CDR3 DNA: TGCGCCAGCAGCTTGTCTTCGCAGTACTACGAGCAGTACTTC; CDR3 protein: CASSLSSQYYEQYF
clone size: .; J gene: TRBJ2-3; D gene: TRBD2; V gene: TRBV7-9; CDR3 DNA: TGTGCCAGCAGCTTAAAGGTGGTTCGGCGGGAGTTGGGGGCAGATACGCAGTATTTT; CDR3 protein: CASSLKVVRRELGADTQYF
clone size: .; J gene: TRBJ2-1; D gene: TRBD2; V gene: TRBV6-1; CDR3 DNA: TGTGCCAGCGGGCCTAGCGGATACAATGAGCAGTTCTTC; CDR3 protein: CASGPSGYNEQFF
clone size: many; J gene: TRBJ1-6; D gene: .; V gene: TRBV18; CDR3 DNA: TGTGCCAGCTCACTTGCAGGGAATAATTCACCCCTCCACTTT; CDR3 protein: CASSLAGNNSPLHF
clone size: .; J gene: TRBJ2-6; D gene: .; V gene: TRBV7-9; CDR3 DNA: TGTGCCAGCAGCTCAGAGGCTGGGGCCAACGTCCTGACTTTC; CDR3 protein: CASSSEAGANVLTF
clone size: few; J gene: TRBJ1-4; D gene: TRBD1; V gene: TRBV4-1; CDR3 DNA: TGCGCCAGCAGCCTGACAGGGGGTAATGAAAAACTGTTTTTT; CDR3 protein: CASSLTGGNEKLFF
clone size: many; J gene: TRBJ2-7; D gene: TRBD2; V gene: TRBV12-3/TRBV12-4; CDR3 DNA: TGTGCCAGCAGTTTAACGTCTAGCGGGAGTTACGAGCAGTACTTC; CDR3 protein: CASSLTSSGSYEQYF
clone size: few; J gene: TRBJ2-3; D gene: .; V gene: TRBV25-1; CDR3 DNA: TGTGCCAGCAGTGAATTCACAGGGTATTACACAGATACGCAGTATTTT; CDR3 protein: CASSEFTGYYTDTQYF
clone size: many; J gene: TRBJ2-1; D gene: .; V gene: TRBV29-1; CDR3 DNA: TGCAGCGTTGAAGCGGGAGTAAGGAATGAGCAGTTCTTC; CDR3 protein: CSVEAGVRNEQFF
clone size: many; J gene: TRBJ1-2; D gene: .; V gene: TRBV28; CDR3 DNA: TGTGCCAGCAGTTGGACAGACCGCGTCTCTGGCTACACCTTC; CDR3 protein: CASSWTDRVSGYTF
clone size: .; J gene: TRBJ1-3; D gene: .; V gene: TRBV6-6; CDR3 DNA: TGTGCCAGCAGTTACTCGAGAGGGGAGGGGACCATATATTTT; CDR3 protein: CASSYSRGEGTIYF
clone size: many; J gene: TRBJ2-5; D gene: .; V gene: TRBV12-3/TRBV12-4; CDR3 DNA: TGTGCCAGCAGTTTCTCAGGCTCTGAGACCCAGTACTTC; CDR3 protein: CASSFSGSETQYF
clone size: few; J gene: TRBJ2-2; D gene: .; V gene: TRBV18; CDR3 DNA: TGTGCCAGCTCCGTAGGGGGTTCGAACACCGGGGAGCTGTTTTTT; CDR3 protein: CASSVGGSNTGELFF
clone size: many; J gene: TRBJ1-5; D gene: .; V gene: TRBV6-1; CDR3 DNA: TGTGCCAGCAGAGGTAATCAGCCCCAGCATTTT; CDR3 protein: CASRGNQPQHF
clone size: .; J gene: TRBJ2-7; D gene: TRBD1; V gene: TRBV30; CDR3 DNA: TGTGCCTGGGGTGAACCTTGGACAGGGGTTTACGAGCAGTACTTC; CDR3 protein: CAWGEPWTGVYEQYF
clone size: few; J gene: TRBJ1-1; D gene: .; V gene: TRBV20-1; CDR3 DNA: TGCAGTGCTCCGATTACCGGGACCAAAGCTTTCTTT; CDR3 protein: CSAPITGTKAFF
clone size: many; J gene: TRBJ2-7; D gene: .; V gene: TRBV2; CDR3 DNA: TGTGCCAGCGGCGGCCCGTCGCAGTCCTACGAGCAGTACTTC; CDR3 protein: CASGGPSQSYEQYF
clone size: many; J gene: TRBJ2-5; D gene: TRBD1; V gene: TRBV29-1; CDR3 DNA: TGCAGCGTGAAACCGGGACAGGGGGTTCAAGAGACCCAGTACTTC; CDR3 protein: CSVKPGQGVQETQYF
clone size: many; J gene: TRBJ2-1; D gene: TRBD2; V gene: TRBV5-1; CDR3 DNA: TGCGCCAGCAGCCCGAGACTAGCGGGAGGAATTGAGCAGTTCTTC; CDR3 protein: CASSPRLAGGIEQFF
clone size: .; J gene: TRBJ1-6; D gene: TRBD1; V gene: TRBV10-3; CDR3 DNA: TGTGCCACCAGGCTCGGGACAGATGCACCCCTCCACTTT; CDR3 protein: CATRLGTDAPLHF
clone size: few; J gene: TRBJ1-5; D gene: .; V gene: TRBV6-1; CDR3 DNA: TGTGCCAGCAGTGTGGTAGGGGCCTACAGCAATCAGCCCCAGCATTTT; CDR3 protein: CASSVVGAYSNQPQHF
clone size: .; J gene: TRBJ1-2; D gene: .; V gene: TRBV7-9; CDR3 DNA: TGTGCCAGCAGCGTAGATCTTAACTATGGCTACACCTTC; CDR3 protein: CASSVDLNYGYTF
clone size: many; J gene: TRBJ2-1; D gene: .; V gene: TRBV6-1; CDR3 DNA: TGTGCCAGCAGTGAGGACGCCTTTAGGTACAATGAGCAGTTCTTC; CDR3 protein: CASSEDAFRYNEQFF
clone size: many; J gene: TRBJ2-2; D gene: TRBD2; V gene: TRBV3-1; CDR3 DNA: TGTGCCAGCAGCCTACTAGCGGGCGTCAACACCGGGGAGCTGTTTTTT; CDR3 protein: CASSLLAGVNTGELFF
clone size: many; J gene: TRBJ1-1; D gene: .; V gene: TRBV28; CDR3 DNA: TGTGCCAGCAGTTTGACAGACGCCATGAACACTGAAGCTTTCTTT; CDR3 protein: CASSLTDAMNTEAFF
clone size: many; J gene: TRBJ2-5; D gene: .; V gene: TRBV2; CDR3 DNA: TGTGCCAAGACGATAGAGACCCAGTACTTC; CDR3 protein: CAKTIETQYF
clone size: few; J gene: TRBJ1-5; D gene: .; V gene: TRBV7-6; CDR3 DNA: TGTGCCAGCAGCAGAGGGGAGGCGGGTCAGCCCCAGCATTTT; CDR3 protein: CASSRGEAGQPQHF
clone size: .; J gene: TRBJ2-1; D gene: TRBD2; V gene: TRBV20-1; CDR3 DNA: TGCAGTGTATCGGCGGGAGGGCCTTCGGATGAGCAGTTCTTC; CDR3 protein: CSVSAGGPSDEQFF
clone size: .; J gene: TRBJ1-2; D gene: .; V gene: TRBV20-1; CDR3 DNA: TGCAGTGCTAGAGATGTAGCGGATTATGGCTACACCTTC; CDR3 protein: CSARDVADYGYTF
clone size: many; J gene: TRBJ2-5; D gene: TRBD2; V gene: TRBV7-8; CDR3 DNA: TGTGCCAGCAGCCCGGGGGGGACCCAAGAGACCCAGTACTTC; CDR3 protein: CASSPGGTQETQYF
clone size: many; J gene: TRBJ2-3; D gene: .; V gene: TRBV5-6; CDR3 DNA: TGTGCCAGCAGCCACTGGGTAGGACCTACGCAGTATTTT; CDR3 protein: CASSHWVGPTQYF
clone size: few; J gene: TRBJ2-5; D gene: TRBD2; V gene: TRBV6-2/TRBV6-3; CDR3 DNA: TGTGCCAGCAGTTACTTAGCGGGAGGGAGTCTGGAAGAGACCCAGTACTTC; CDR3 protein: CASSYLAGGSLEETQYF
clone size: .; J gene: TRBJ2-2; D gene: TRBD1; V gene: TRBV29-1; CDR3 DNA: TGCAGCGTTCAGACCGGGACAGGGGCGACCGGGGAGCTGTTTTTT; CDR3 protein: CSVQTGTGATGELFF
clone size: .; J gene: TRBJ2-3; D gene: .; V gene: TRBV24-1; CDR3 DNA: TGTGCCACCAGTGATTTCCCTAGGGTGTCAGATACGCAGTATTTT; CDR3 protein: CATSDFPRVSDTQYF
clone size: few; J gene: TRBJ1-2; D gene: TRBD1; V gene: TRBV24-1; CDR3 DNA: TGTGCCACCAGTGATTTGGGGGACAGGGTTGAGGGCTACACCTTC; CDR3 protein: CATSDLGDRVEGYTF
clone size: many; J gene: TRBJ2-5; D gene: .; V gene: TRBV11-2; CDR3 DNA: TGTGCCAGCAGCCTCCAGGGGTCGGTAGAGACCCAGTACTTC; CDR3 protein: CASSLQGSVETQYF
clone size: .; J gene: TRBJ2-3; D gene: TRBD1; V gene: TRBV19; CDR3 DNA: TGTGCCATCTCCGGGACAGGCAGCACAGATACGCAGTATTTT; CDR3 protein: CAISGTGSTDTQYF
clone size: .; J gene: TRBJ2-1; D gene: TRBD2; V gene: TRBV14; CDR3 DNA: TGTGCCAGCAGCCAAGGTCCAGCGGGAGGCAATGAGCAGTTCTTC; CDR3 protein: CASSQGPAGGNEQFF
clone size: many; J gene: TRBJ2-2; D gene: .; V gene: TRBV6-1; CDR3 DNA: TGTGCCAGCAGTTACCACGACACCTCCCCCGGGGAGCTGTTTTTT; CDR3 protein: CASSYHDTSPGELFF
clone size: many; J gene: TRBJ2-2; D gene: .; V gene: TRBV2; CDR3 DNA: TGTGCCAGCAGTAGGGACTCCAGGAGGACCGGGGAGCTGTTTTTT; CDR3 protein: CASSRDSRRTGELFF
clone size: many; J gene: TRBJ1-2; D gene: .; V gene: TRBV5-1; CDR3 DNA: TGCGCCAGCAGCTTTGGGGGGTCCTACTATGGCTACACCTTC; CDR3 protein: CASSFGGSYYGYTF
clone size: many; J gene: TRBJ1-1; D gene: .; V gene: TRBV28; CDR3 DNA: TGTGCCAGCATTCGGACGGAGAACACTGAAGCTTTCTTT; CDR3 protein: CASIRTENTEAFF
clone size: few; J gene: TRBJ1-2; D gene: .; V gene: TRBV19; CDR3 DNA: TGTGCCAGTAGCGGGTTTGAGGATGGCTACACCTTC; CDR3 protein: CASSGFEDGYTF
clone size: many; J gene: TRBJ2-1; D gene: TRBD1; V gene: TRBV18; CDR3 DNA: TGTGCCAGCTCACCCGCGACAGGGATGGAGCAGTTCTTC; CDR3 protein: CASSPATGMEQFF
clone size: many; J gene: TRBJ2-7; D gene: .; V gene: TRBV11-3; CDR3 DNA: TGTGCCAGCAGCTTTAGTCAGAGCTCCTACGAGCAGTACTTC; CDR3 protein: CASSFSQSSYEQYF
clone size: few; J gene: TRBJ2-3; D gene: TRBD2; V gene: TRBV19; CDR3 DNA: TGTGCCAGTCGATCTAGCGGGAGGGCCTTTAGCACAGATACGCAGTATTTT; CDR3 protein: CASRSSGRAFSTDTQYF
clone size: few; J gene: TRBJ2-7; D gene: .; V gene: TRBV27; CDR3 DNA: TGTGCCAGCAGTTTCAACCGGGACTACGAGCAGTACTTC; CDR3 protein: CASSFNRDYEQYF
clone size: .; J gene: TRBJ1-4; D gene: .; V gene: TRBV12-3/TRBV12-4; CDR3 DNA: TGTGCCAGCAGTTTTTCTGGAAACAATGAAAAACTGTTTTTT; CDR3 protein: CASSFSGNNEKLFF